Reported below is one TCR beta chain. Its target is unknown. Trimming removed 0 bases at V and 1 base at J, with 9 bases between. Germline assignment: CDR1 ENHRY and CDR2 SYGVKD. This CDR3 has 15 residues. In the PCR, 60 Vbeta and 13 Jbeta primers were used. Sequencing was performed with immunoSEQ multiplex PCR; in TCRdb, only in-frame clones are kept and a portion is missing. This sample's table reports some 76,000 clones. The sample originates from a study of cytomegalovirus exposure and HLA in healthy donors. Study overall: A prior analysis found roughly 100 million unique TCR beta sequences from 170 million or so T cells.

Whole-study results and caveats: A likely sequencing artifact accounted for one observed cluster of highly shared sequence variants.

This sequence joins TRBV10-3 and TRBJ2-5; unclear D gene. The sequence was collected from a female donor in good health and CMV-seropositive. The sequencing sample was made of PBMCs. The CDR3 is CAISESTRSQETQYF. The CDR3, as DNA: TGTGCCATCAGTGAGTCGACTCGCTCCCAAGAGACCCAGTACTTC.